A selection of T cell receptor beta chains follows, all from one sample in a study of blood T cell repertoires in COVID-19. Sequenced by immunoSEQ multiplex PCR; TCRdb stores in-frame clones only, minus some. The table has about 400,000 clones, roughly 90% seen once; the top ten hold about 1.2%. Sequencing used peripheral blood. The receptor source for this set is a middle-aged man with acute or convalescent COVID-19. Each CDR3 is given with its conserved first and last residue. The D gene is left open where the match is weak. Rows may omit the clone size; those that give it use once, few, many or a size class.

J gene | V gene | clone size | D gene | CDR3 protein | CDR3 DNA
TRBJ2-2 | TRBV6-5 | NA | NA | CASLRGTTGELFF | TGTGCCAGCCTCAGGGGAACCACCGGGGAGCTGTTTTTT
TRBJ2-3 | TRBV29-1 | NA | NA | CSVEQGGTTDTQYF | TGCAGCGTTGAGCAAGGGGGAACCACAGATACGCAGTATTTT
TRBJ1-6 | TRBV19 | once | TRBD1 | CASSGTVNSPLHF | TGTGCCAGTTCCGGGACAGTTAATTCACCCCTCCACTTT
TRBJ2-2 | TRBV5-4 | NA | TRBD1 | CASSLRGQLRGELFF | TGTGCCAGCAGCTTAAGGGGGCAGCTTAGAGGGGAGCTGTTTTTT
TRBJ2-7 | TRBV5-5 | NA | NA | CASSWTDYEQYF | TGTGCCAGCAGCTGGACAGACTACGAGCAGTACTTC
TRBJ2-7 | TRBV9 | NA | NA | CASSVDGGAPLYEQYF | TGTGCCAGCAGCGTAGACGGGGGAGCCCCTCTCTACGAGCAGTACTTC
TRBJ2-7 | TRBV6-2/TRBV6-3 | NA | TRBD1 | CASSPRDRGLYEQYF | TGTGCCAGCAGCCCCCGGGACAGGGGACTCTACGAGCAGTACTTC
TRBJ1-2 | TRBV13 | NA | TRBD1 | CASSLRQGGYTF | TGTGCCAGCAGCCTTAGACAGGGGGGCTACACCTTC
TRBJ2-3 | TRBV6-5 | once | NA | CASSYSRGTQYF | TGTGCCAGCAGTTACTCGCGCGGTACGCAGTATTTT
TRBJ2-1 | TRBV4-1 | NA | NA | CASSHNRGAGPHNEQFF | TGCGCCAGCAGCCATAACCGGGGGGCGGGTCCCCACAATGAGCAGTTCTTC
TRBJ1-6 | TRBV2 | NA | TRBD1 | CASSQSDRENSPLHF | TGTGCCAGCAGTCAATCTGACAGGGAGAATTCACCCCTCCACTTT
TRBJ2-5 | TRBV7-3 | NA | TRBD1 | CASSATGSGTQYF | TGTGCCAGCAGCGCGACAGGGTCAGGGACCCAGTACTTC
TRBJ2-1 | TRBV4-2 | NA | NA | CASSQELRSVDEQFF | TGTGCCAGCAGCCAAGAGCTGAGGTCGGTCGATGAGCAGTTCTTC
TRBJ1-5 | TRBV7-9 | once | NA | CASSFGGQPQHF | TGTGCCAGCAGCTTCGGGGGTCAGCCCCAGCATTTT
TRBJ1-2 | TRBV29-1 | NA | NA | CSTEEDYGYTF | TGCAGCACCGAGGAGGATTATGGCTACACCTTC
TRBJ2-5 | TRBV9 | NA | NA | CASSDNPTGVETQYF | TGTGCCAGCAGCGATAACCCAACGGGGGTGGAGACCCAGTACTTC
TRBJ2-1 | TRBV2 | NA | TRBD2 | CASRRGAGPYNEQFF | TGTGCCAGCCGGAGAGGAGCGGGGCCCTACAATGAGCAGTTCTTC
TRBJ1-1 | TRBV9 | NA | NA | CASSVGQSNTEAFF | TGTGCCAGCAGCGTAGGGCAGTCGAACACTGAAGCTTTCTTT
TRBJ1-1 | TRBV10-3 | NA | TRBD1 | CAISMGTANTEAFF | TGTGCCATCAGTATGGGGACAGCGAACACTGAAGCTTTCTTT
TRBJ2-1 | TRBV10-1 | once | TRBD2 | CASSATSGLVEQFF | TGCGCCAGCAGTGCGACTAGCGGCTTGGTTGAGCAGTTCTTC
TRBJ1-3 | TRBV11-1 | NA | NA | CASSFGGRDSGNTIYF | TGTGCCAGCAGCTTCGGGGGACGGGACTCTGGAAACACCATATATTTT
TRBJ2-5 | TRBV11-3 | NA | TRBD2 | CASSLAGGPETQYF | TGTGCCAGCAGCTTGGCGGGGGGGCCGGAGACCCAGTACTTC
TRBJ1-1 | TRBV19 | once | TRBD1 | CAITGGGTEAFF | TGTGCCATCACAGGGGGCGGCACTGAAGCTTTCTTT
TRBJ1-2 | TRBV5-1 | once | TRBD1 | CASSLGSGGNYGYTF | TGCGCCAGCAGCTTGGGGTCAGGGGGCAACTATGGCTACACCTTC
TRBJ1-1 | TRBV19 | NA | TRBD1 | CASSPRGGQLMNTEAFF | TGTGCCAGTAGTCCCCGGGGGGGACAGCTTATGAACACTGAAGCTTTCTTT